This T cell receptor beta chain was sequenced for a study of monozygotic twins with inflammatory bowel disease. Study-wide points: The data did not back a single strong IBD-associated clonotype or signal. The co-twins with IBD showed lower TCRbeta diversity (inverse Simpson) than their healthy siblings.

Regarding this clonotype: Its antigen is still unknown.

cDNA was made in eight separate reactions per sample. With approximately 16 and 10 cycles respectively, two nested PCRs were carried out on TCRalpha and TCRbeta cDNA. TCRdb re-called the 5' RACE reads, yielding one record per CDR3 amino acid sequence without DNA. The sample table sets out 400,000 to 500,000 distinct CDR3 sequences. The CDR3 sequence is 13 residues long. The clonotype originates from a human donor with ulcerative colitis or Crohn's disease, or a healthy co-twin of an affected twin (not recorded which). The rearrangement joins TRBV12-3 or TRBV12-4 to TRBJ1-3; TCRdb selects TRBD1, and the lack of DNA leaves this call unchecked. The sample consisted of blood. The chain's CDR3 is CASTPALGNTIYF.